The 7 T cell receptor beta chains below were found in one sample sequenced in a study of identical twins. TCRdb redid the calling of the 5' RACE reads with MiXCR, one entry per CDR3 protein. The sample yields 600,000 to 700,000 distinct CDR3 sequences, 21% seen once. The data were also submitted as part of a second study, on T cells expressing NK-cell markers.

The sample was PBMCs. The receptors come from a young woman in good health.

This clonotype was recorded once. V and J are TRBV27 and TRBJ2-2, with 7 positions matching TRBD1. Germline V gene data show CDR1 as MNHEY and CDR2 as SMNVEV (reference sequence). CDR3 length equals 17 residues. Trimming at V came to 0 bases and at J to 0 bases, leaving 4 bases not matched to a gene. The CDR3 region is CASSLSRGHSNTGELFF. The DNA of the CDR3 is TGTGCCAGCAGTTTATCGAGGGGGCATTCGAACACCGGGGAGCTGTTTTTT.

The chain employs TRBV27 and TRBJ1-3; the D gene is possibly TRBD1 (5 bases). V lost 5 bases and J 7 bases, leaving 15 bases between the germline ends. This CDR3 region has 14 residues. Germline CDR1 reads MNHEY; CDR2 reads SMNVEV (reference sequence). CDR3 loop: CASSPGQPGNTIYF. The CDR3 bases are TGTGCCAGCAGTCCCGGGCAGCCAGGGAACACCATATATTTT.

This chain uses TRBV20-1 with TRBJ2-5; 11 bases are shared with TRBD1. The V and J ends lost 3 bases and 5 bases, in that order; junction bases with no gene match: 8. CDR3 length equals 15 residues. Germline CDR1 reads DFQATT; CDR2 reads SNEGSKA (reference sequence). The CDR3 DNA reads as TGCAGTGCTAGGGGCGGACAGGGGGCATGGGAGACCCAGTACTTC. As protein: CSARGGQGAWETQYF.

CDR3 DNA sequence: TGCAGTGGCCGGGACAGGGGAGTCTTCGAGCAGTACTTC. Its protein product is CSGRDRGVFEQYF. This chain joins TRBV20-1 and TRBJ2-7, with 10 bases that match TRBD1. Germline loops: CDR1 DFQATT, CDR2 SNEGSKA (reference sequence). The CDR3 loop spans 13 amino acids. The V gene end was trimmed by 7 bases and the J gene end by 6 bases; junction bases not matched to a gene: 9.

This clonotype was detected many times. In DNA, the CDR3 is TGTGCCAGCAGCTTTGGGTACACTGAAGCTTTCTTT. Translated: CASSFGYTEAFF. This chain joins TRBV12-3 or TRBV12-4 and TRBJ1-1; D is unresolved. This CDR3 contains 12 residues. Deletions cut 6 bases from V and 3 bases from J, with 8 bases between.

This chain uses TRBV4-3 with TRBJ1-1; D not certain. Germline lookup yields CDR1 LGHNA and CDR2 YSLEER. The CDR3 totals 14 residues. The V end was cut by 1 base, the J end by 4 bases, with 10 bases between. CDR3 bases: TGCGCCAGCAGCCAAGTTGTAGTCAGCACTGAAGCTTTCTTT. This translates into CASSQVVVSTEAFF.

The V gene is TRBV18, the J gene TRBJ2-1; D may be TRBD2 (5 bases). CDR1 is KGHSH, CDR2 LQKENI, per germline. The V and J ends lost 3 bases and 6 bases respectively, with 6 bases between them. The CDR3 is 12 amino acids. DNA of the CDR3: TGTGCCAGCTCACCGGCGGGCAATGAGCAGTTCTTC. Protein: CASSPAGNEQFF. Full variable domain (rest looked up from reference TRBV18 and TRBJ2-1): NAGVMQNPRHLVRRRGQEARLRCSPMKGHSHVYWYRQLPEEGLKFMVYLQKENIIDESGMPKERFSAEFPKEGPSILRIQQVVRGDSAAYFCASSPAGNEQFFGPGTRLTVL.